One sample yielded the 32 T cell receptor beta chains listed below, sequenced in a study of blood T cells in healthy people across ages. PCR was performed a second time for about 7 to 11 cycles using a sample-barcoded 5' primer and a J-beta primer mix. From the 5' RACE reads, TCRdb called clonotypes with MiXCR, one entry per CDR3 protein. Here the sample spans about 770,000 distinct CDR3 sequences, roughly 44% being singletons. The sequenced material came from blood. These receptors were obtained from a man aged 60 to 75 in good health.

V gene TRBV6-5 combines with J gene TRBJ1-1, with no clear D. The CDR3 is 14 residues long. The V end lost 7 bases, the J end lost 0 bases, and 12 bases lay between the germline ends. CDR1 and CDR2 (germline): MNHEY, SVGAGI. The CDR3: CASKGEVMNTEAFF. CDR3 sequence (DNA): TGTGCCAGCAAGGGAGAGGTGATGAACACTGAAGCTTTCTTT.

The V and J genes are TRBV5-4 and TRBJ2-7, with 10 bases fitting TRBD1. Germline CDR1 and CDR2: SGHNT and YYREEE (reference sequence). The V gene end was trimmed by 4 bases and the J gene end by 5 bases; junction bases not matched to a gene: 9. CDR3 size: 15 residues. CDR3 loop: CASSAWTGGHHEQYF. The CDR3 DNA is TGTGCCAGCAGCGCCTGGACAGGGGGACATCACGAGCAGTACTTC.

Comment on this clonotype: This may come from a read error, since a much larger clone is one base off. V usage is TRBV7-2 and J usage is TRBJ2-7; 9 positions match TRBD1. Germline values: CDR1 SGHTA, CDR2 FQGNSA. The CDR3 is 15 amino acids. The CDR3 nucleotides read TGTGCCTGCAGCTCGGACAGGGGTTTATCCTACGAGCAGTACTTC. This codes for CACSSDRGLSYEQYF.

This clonotype was seen a single time. The chain recombines TRBV7-2 with TRBJ2-3; 9 nucleotides agree with TRBD2. CDR3 length: 16 amino acids. Germline V lookup: CDR1 SGHTA, CDR2 FQGNSA. Losses at the gene ends were 2 bases for V and 3 bases for J; bases not matched to a gene: 6. CDR3 coding DNA: TGTGCCAGCAGCTTAAACCGAGCGGGGGGAACAGATACGCAGTATTTT. It encodes CASSLNRAGGTDTQYF.

Concerning this clonotype: An end of the junction differs from the germline gene, which may be a read error. This rearrangement joins TRBV14 to TRBJ2-7, with TRBD1 matching 9 bases. CDR1 SGHDN and CDR2 FVKESK come from the germline V gene. The CDR3 consists of 17 residues. This chain's CDR3 is CASNQDRTGTGRHEQYF. The DNA of the CDR3 is TGTGCCAGCAACCAAGATCGGACCGGGACAGGGAGGCACGAGCAGTACTTC.

The CDR3 reads CASRPGAGGFHEQYF. The CDR3 DNA sequence: TGTGCCAGCAGGCCTGGGGCAGGGGGCTTCCACGAGCAGTACTTC. V is TRBV27 and J is TRBJ2-7, with TRBD1 matching over 8 bases. This CDR3 has 15 amino acids. J gave up 5 bases and V 6 bases, and 12 bases lay outside the gene matches. CDR1 and CDR2 (germline): MNHEY, SMNVEV (reference sequence).

For the CDR3, the DNA is TGCGCCAGCAGTGAGCCGGGAAGGAACACTGAAGCTTTCTTT. Amino acid sequence: CASSEPGRNTEAFF. The V call is TRBV10-2, the J call TRBJ1-1; D ambiguous. The germline gives CDR1 WSHSY, CDR2 SAAADI. Trimming took 2 bases from V and 1 from J, leaving 8 bases between them. This CDR3 contains 14 residues.

This clonotype has only a few counts. The rearrangement links TRBV27 to TRBJ2-7; a possible D gene is TRBD1 (5 bases). The CDR3 runs to 14 residues. Germline V gene lookup returns CDR1 MNHEY and CDR2 SMNVEV (reference sequence). V was cut by 2 bases and J by 1 base, with 9 bases left in between. The CDR3 region is CASSLRQPSYEQYF. The CDR3 bases are TGTGCCAGCAGTTTACGACAGCCTTCCTACGAGCAGTACTTC.

The rearrangement uses TRBV20-1 and TRBJ2-1; 7 positions match TRBD1. Germline V lookup: CDR1 DFQATT, CDR2 SNEGSKA (reference sequence). J lost 9 bases, V lost 0 bases, and 14 bases had no gene match. The length of the CDR3 is 16 residues. Here the CDR3 reads CSARDPGQRSFGEQFF. CDR3 sequence (DNA): TGCAGTGCTAGAGATCCGGGACAGAGGAGTTTTGGTGAGCAGTTCTTC.

This clonotype was observed a few times. The rearrangement uses TRBV20-1 and TRBJ2-1; TRBD2 aligns across 7 bases. The CDR3 runs to 15 residues. Germline V gene data show CDR1 as DFQATT and CDR2 as SNEGSKA (reference sequence). Trimming at V came to 3 bases and at J to 7 bases, leaving 12 bases not matched to a gene. The CDR3 protein is CSASSTGGNMNEQFF. CDR3 in DNA: TGCAGTGCTAGTTCGACCGGGGGGAATATGAATGAGCAGTTCTTC.

The chain uses TRBV29-1 and TRBJ2-6, with 7 bases fitting TRBD2. V was pared by 6 bases and J by 6 bases, with 5 bases of the junction left unmatched. Germline V lookup: CDR1 SQVTM, CDR2 ANQGSEA. The CDR3 has 13 residues. The CDR3 loop is CSVGGVEANVLTF. CDR3 in DNA: TGCAGCGTGGGGGGGGTGGAGGCCAACGTCCTGACTTTC.

The chain recombines TRBV29-1 with TRBJ2-1; D is undetermined. Matching the DNA end better, TRBJ2-7 makes the J call doubtful. Germline V gene lookup returns CDR1 SQVTM and CDR2 ANQGSEA. The CDR3 has 13 residues. Written as DNA, the CDR3 is TGCAGCGCCCGATATACCTCCTACAATGAGCAGTACTTC. This sequence encodes CSARYTSYNEQYF.

This clonotype was observed a handful of times. This chain uses TRBV6-2 or TRBV6-3 with TRBJ2-3; 7 bases are shared with TRBD1. Trimming cost V 8 bases and J 6 bases; bases outside gene matches: 5. There are 12 residues in the CDR3. From germline, CDR1 is MNHEY and CDR2 SVGEGT. CDR3 in amino acids: CASLTGADTQYF. In DNA form, the CDR3 reads TGTGCCAGCCTTACAGGGGCGGATACGCAGTATTTT.

This clonotype was seen more than once but under ten times. This chain links TRBV27 with TRBJ2-1; 10 bases map to TRBD1. This CDR3 contains 14 residues. CDR1 and CDR2 (germline): MNHEY, SMNVEV (reference sequence). Trimming removed 7 bases from V and 8 bases from J; junction bases left unmatched: 8. This CDR3 is CASTKGQGLDEQFF. Written as DNA, the CDR3 is TGTGCCAGCACAAAGGGACAGGGGTTGGATGAGCAGTTCTTC.

The rearrangement uses TRBV6-1 and TRBJ1-2, with TRBD1 matching over 10 bases. V lost 7 bases to trimming and J lost 2 bases; unmatched junction nucleotides: 7. CDR3 size: 15 residues. The germline V gene encodes CDR1 MNHNS and CDR2 SASEGT. CDR3 in DNA: TGTGCCAGCATTATGACAGGGGGCTTGAACTATGGCTACACCTTC. It codes for CASIMTGGLNYGYTF.

The J gene is TRBJ2-1, the V gene TRBV6-2 or TRBV6-3; D might be TRBD1 (7 bases). Germline V gives CDR1 MNHEY, CDR2 SVGEGT. This CDR3 region has 15 residues. V dropped 5 bases and J dropped 5 bases, with 16 bases sitting between them. The CDR3 DNA sequence: TGTGCCAGCAGTACTCGGGGGACAGCCCACAATGAGCAGTTCTTC. This codes for CASSTRGTAHNEQFF.

This chain uses TRBV3-1 with TRBJ1-2, with D unclear. Germline values: CDR1 LGHDT, CDR2 YNNKEL (reference sequence). The CDR3 covers 17 residues. V lost 0 bases and J 1 base, leaving 15 bases between the germline ends. The CDR3 loop is CASSQELNLAYNYGYTF. The CDR3 bases are TGTGCCAGCAGCCAAGAACTTAATCTGGCGTATAACTATGGCTACACCTTC. The full variable domain, its missing parts supplied by reference TRBV3-1 and TRBJ1-2, is DTAVSQTPKYLVTQMGNDKSIKCEQNLGHDTMYWYKQDSKKFLKIMFSYNNKELIINETVPNRFSPKSPDKAHLNLHINSLELGDSAVYFCASSQELNLAYNYGYTFGSGTRLTVV.

V gene TRBV7-2 combines with J gene TRBJ2-1; 9 positions match TRBD2. The CDR3 loop spans 16 amino acids. In germline, CDR1 is SGHTA, CDR2 FQGNSA. Trimming removed 2 bases from V and 8 bases from J; junction bases left unmatched: 10. The CDR3 bases are TGTGCCAGCAGCTTATCCTTTAGCGGGGGTCTTCATGAGCAGTTCTTC. Translating it yields CASSLSFSGGLHEQFF.

The chain links TRBV25-1 to TRBJ1-5; no definite D call. CDR1 is MGHDK, CDR2 SYGVNS, per germline. The V gene lost 7 bases and the J gene lost 7 bases, with 23 bases spanning the gap. The CDR3 runs to 16 residues. CDR3 DNA sequence: TGTGCCAGCATCCACAGCGGGAAATGTATAGGCCAGCCCCAGCATTTT. It encodes CASIHSGKCIGQPQHF.

This chain links TRBV3-1 with TRBJ2-5; 8 bases are a match to TRBD1. The germline V gene has CDR1 LGHDT and CDR2 YNNKEL (reference sequence). Trimming took 0 bases from V and 5 from J; bases not matched to a gene: 5. The CDR3 is 15 amino acids. CDR3 sequence (DNA): TGTGCCAGCAGCCAAGATAGGACAGGGTCGGAGACCCAGTACTTC. Translated: CASSQDRTGSETQYF.

Worth noting for this clonotype: A junction boundary mismatches the germline segment, possibly from a read error. The chain is built from TRBV6-2 or TRBV6-3 and TRBJ1-5, with D possibly matching TRBD1 (5 bases). The CDR3 sequence is 13 residues long. Germline V gene sequence: CDR1 MNHEY, CDR2 SVGEGT. For the CDR3, the DNA is TGTGCCAGCAATTACGAGGGGAATCAGCCCCAGCATTTT. This sequence encodes CASNYEGNQPQHF.

The rearrangement links TRBV7-2 to TRBJ1-5; D possibly corresponds to TRBD1 (6 bases). CDR1 is SGHTA and CDR2 is FQGNSA in the germline V gene. Deletions cut 6 bases from V and 5 bases from J, with 17 bases between. The CDR3 totals 15 residues. In DNA, the CDR3 is TGTGCCAGCAGTCCACCAGGGGCCGAATATCAGCCCCAGCATTTT. Translated, it gives CASSPPGAEYQPQHF.

This chain links TRBV20-1 with TRBJ2-7, with TRBD2 matching over 8 bases. The CDR3 has 14 amino acids. Germline V lookup: CDR1 DFQATT, CDR2 SNEGSKA (reference sequence). Trimming at V came to 6 bases and at J to 0 bases, leaving 7 bases not matched to a gene. The CDR3 reads CSAKSGGLSYEQYF. The CDR3 region has the DNA TGCAGTGCAAAAAGCGGGGGCCTCTCCTACGAGCAGTACTTC.

As concerns this clonotype: One junction end disagrees with the germline gene, perhaps due to a read error. The genes are TRBV7-2 and TRBJ1-2, with D possibly matching TRBD1 (5 bases). This CDR3 has 15 amino acids. The germline gives CDR1 SGHTA, CDR2 FQGNSA. In DNA form, the CDR3 reads TGTGCCAGCACCTTCACGGGGGAATCCTACTATGGCCACACCTTC. This translates into CASTFTGESYYGHTF.

V is TRBV20-1 and J is TRBJ2-5, with 10 nucleotides matching TRBD2. Germline V gene lookup returns CDR1 DFQATT and CDR2 SNEGSKA (reference sequence). After removal of 3 bases from V and 2 bases from J, the junction contained 6 bases not matched to a gene. The CDR3 runs 15 residues. As DNA, the CDR3 is TGCAGTGCTAGTCCCCTAGCGGGGGATCAAGAGACCCAGTACTTC. Translation: CSASPLAGDQETQYF.

The chain joins TRBV7-2 to TRBJ2-7; TRBD2 matches 9 bases. The CDR3 contains 12 residues. From germline, CDR1 is SGHTA and CDR2 FQGNSA. V lost 3 bases to trimming and J lost 10 bases; unmatched junction nucleotides: 4. The CDR3 protein is CASSFAGGNQYF. DNA of the CDR3: TGTGCCAGCAGCTTCGCGGGGGGGAACCAGTACTTC.

The chain's CDR3 is CAWSSAWGAGYTF. The CDR3 DNA reads TGTGCCTGGAGTTCGGCCTGGGGGGCTGGCTACACCTTC. V and J are TRBV30 and TRBJ1-2; tentative D call: TRBD1 (6 bases). V dropped 2 bases and J dropped 7 bases, with 14 bases sitting between them. Germline V gene lookup returns CDR1 GTSNPN and CDR2 SVGIG (reference sequence). The CDR3 is 13 residues long. The full variable domain, with the rest looked up from reference TRBV30 and TRBJ1-2, is SQTIHQWPATLVQPVGSPLSLECTVEGTSNPNLYWYRQAAGRGLQLLFYSVGIGQISSEVPQNLSASRPQDRQFILSSKKLLLSDSGFYLCAWSSAWGAGYTFGSGTRLTVV.

This clonotype showed up just a few times. This chain links TRBV12-3 or TRBV12-4 with TRBJ2-1; 8 bases agree with TRBD2. The J segment lost 8 bases and the V segment lost 1 base, leaving 7 bases of the junction unmatched. CDR3 length: 15 residues. CDR3 DNA sequence: TGTGCCAGCAGTTTAGTCGGGGGGGCCGCGGATGAGCAGTTCTTC. Translating gives CASSLVGGAADEQFF.

This clonotype has just a few counts. DNA of the CDR3: TGCGCCAGCACCCCAAGTGTGACAGAGACCTACAATGAGCAGTTCTTC. Protein product: CASTPSVTETYNEQFF. The rearrangement uses TRBV4-1 and TRBJ2-1, with D maybe TRBD1 (5 bases). This CDR3 region has 16 residues. V was pared by 7 bases and J by 2 bases, with 18 bases between. Per germline, CDR1 MGHRA and CDR2 YSYEKL.

This sequence joins TRBV4-3 and TRBJ1-1, with a possible D match to TRBD1 (5 bases). This CDR3 is 15 amino acids long. Germline assignment: CDR1 LGHNA and CDR2 YSLEER. Trimming left V 1 base short and J 3 bases short, with 12 bases between. The CDR3 sequence: CASSQGIGGYTEAFF. The CDR3, as DNA: TGCGCCAGCAGCCAAGGCATCGGGGGGTACACTGAAGCTTTCTTT.

J is TRBJ2-7 and V is TRBV11-2; no definite D call. Trimming stripped 1 base from V and 0 bases from J, with 10 bases between. Germline CDR1 is SGHAT and CDR2 is FQNNGV. This CDR3 has 15 residues. CDR3 residues: CASSLAGRTSYEQYF. The CDR3 DNA follows: TGTGCCAGCAGCTTAGCGGGCAGAACCTCCTACGAGCAGTACTTC.

J is TRBJ2-1 and V is TRBV27; weak D call: TRBD1 (6 bases). The CDR3 extends over 14 amino acids. In germline, CDR1 is MNHEY, CDR2 SMNVEV (reference sequence). The ends were cut back, 6 bases at V and 10 bases at J, with 19 bases in the middle. The CDR3 reads CASSARQATTEQFF. Here the CDR3 DNA reads TGTGCCAGCAGCGCAAGACAGGCAACTACGGAGCAGTTCTTC.